The entry below describes one T cell receptor beta chain. What this receptor recognizes is not known. One end of the junction does not line up with germline, which may come from a read error. Peripheral blood CD8+ and CD4+ T cells from healthy donors, Susac syndrome patients and multiple sclerosis patients were profiled by high-throughput TCR beta sequencing. Multiple sclerosis controls were treatment-naive patients with stable or active relapsing-remitting disease fulfilling revised McDonald criteria. Bulk CD8+ and CD4+ T cells were purified by magnetic negative isolation, whereas CD8+ TEMRA cells were enriched by FACS. Blood was drawn into EDTA tubes, processed within 24 hours, and PBMCs were isolated by density gradient centrifugation. PBMCs intended for TCR sequencing were frozen in liquid nitrogen and were later thawed in a 37 degrees C water bath. The sorted or isolated CD4+, CD8+ and CD8+ TEMRA cells reached a purity of at least 90%.

RNA was extracted using the RNeasy kit, and about 0.5 to 1 microgram was reverse transcribed with random hexamers. The immunoSEQ multiplex PCR assay, covering 54 Vbeta and 13 Jbeta segments, was used to amplify TCR beta CDR3 regions. To correct PCR amplification bias, a synthetic template baseline was used for both primer optimization and computational correction. As for the original processing: Only productive sequences were kept, with reads annotated to V, D and J genes according to IMGT and analyzed in immunoSEQ Analyzer. Clonality was calculated as one minus the Shannon entropy normalized by log2 of the number of productive unique sequences. Public and private clones were assessed among the 100 most prevalent clones of each patient and control. Clones were defined as Susac-specific if absent from the healthy and MS cohorts, from 1052 published viral clones and from other ImmuneACCESS disease sequences. In-frame beta chains were kept once TCRdb had trimmed the public reads at Q25 with fastp and called clones with MiXCR. All rows with the same CDR3 protein become a single entry with the most common DNA and genes. The authors' filters were not applied to this entry. In all, the sample holds fewer than 350,000 distinct CDR3 sequences, and 65% to 90% of those were seen once. Together, the top ten hold approximately 0.2% of the sample.

The data derive from a study of CD8 T cells in Susac syndrome (dated by TCRdb to between 2018 and 2021). Background on the whole study: The study used repertoire sequencing to test whether antigen drove CD8+ T cell activation and differentiation in Susac syndrome. The clonality of the CD8+ T cell repertoire was compared across over 10 healthy donors, around 14 Susac syndrome patients and fewer than 16 multiple sclerosis patients. The research as a whole found: The study acknowledged that relatively few individuals were included in the TCR sequencing and HLA analysis.

CDR1 and CDR2 are read off the germline V gene as SGHTA and FQGNSA. The CDR3 sequence holds 15 residues, the cysteine and phenylalanine included. CDR3 DNA is the only sequence kept; it has 45 bases, read in frame from the first base. The source material was CD8+ T cells from PBMCs. This chain joins TRBV7-2 to TRBJ2-7; TRBD2 agrees with 10 junctional bases. This TCR came from a human donor with multiple sclerosis. The CDR3 is CANSLESSGSNEQYF. The sequenced DNA is TGTGCCAACAGCTTAGAGTCTAGCGGGAGCAACGAGCAGTACTTC.